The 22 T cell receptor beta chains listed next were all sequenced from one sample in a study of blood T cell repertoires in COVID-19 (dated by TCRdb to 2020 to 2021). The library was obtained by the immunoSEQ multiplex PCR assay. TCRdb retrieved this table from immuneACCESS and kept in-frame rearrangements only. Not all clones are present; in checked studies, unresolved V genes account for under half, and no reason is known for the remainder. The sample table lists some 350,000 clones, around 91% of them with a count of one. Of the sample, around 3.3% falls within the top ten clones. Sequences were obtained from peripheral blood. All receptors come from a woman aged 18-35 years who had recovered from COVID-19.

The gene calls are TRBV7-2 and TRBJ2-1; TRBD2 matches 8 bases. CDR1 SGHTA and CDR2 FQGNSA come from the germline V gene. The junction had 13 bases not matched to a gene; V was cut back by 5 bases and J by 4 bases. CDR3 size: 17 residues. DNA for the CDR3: TGTGCCAGCAGCGCATACGCGCCGGGACTAGTGTACAATGAGCAGTTCTTC. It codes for CASSAYAPGLVYNEQFF.

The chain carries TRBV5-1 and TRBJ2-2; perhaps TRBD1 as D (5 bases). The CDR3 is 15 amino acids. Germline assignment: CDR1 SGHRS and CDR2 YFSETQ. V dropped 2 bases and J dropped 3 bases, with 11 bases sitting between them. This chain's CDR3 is CASSFALGDTGELFF. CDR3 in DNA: TGCGCCAGCAGCTTCGCGCTAGGGGACACCGGGGAGCTGTTTTTT.

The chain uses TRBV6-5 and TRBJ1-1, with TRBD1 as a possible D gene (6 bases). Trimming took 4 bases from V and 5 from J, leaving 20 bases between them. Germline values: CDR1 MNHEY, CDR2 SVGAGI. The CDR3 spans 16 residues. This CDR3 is CASSSPSMGANTEAFF. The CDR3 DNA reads TGTGCCAGCAGTTCCCCCTCGATGGGGGCGAATACTGAAGCTTTCTTT.

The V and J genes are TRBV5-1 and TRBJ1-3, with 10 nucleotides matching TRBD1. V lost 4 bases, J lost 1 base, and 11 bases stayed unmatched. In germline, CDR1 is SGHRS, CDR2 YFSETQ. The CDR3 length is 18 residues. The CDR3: CASSRGTGDVRSGNTIYF. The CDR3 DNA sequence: TGCGCCAGCAGCCGAGGGACAGGGGACGTTCGGTCTGGAAACACCATATATTTT.

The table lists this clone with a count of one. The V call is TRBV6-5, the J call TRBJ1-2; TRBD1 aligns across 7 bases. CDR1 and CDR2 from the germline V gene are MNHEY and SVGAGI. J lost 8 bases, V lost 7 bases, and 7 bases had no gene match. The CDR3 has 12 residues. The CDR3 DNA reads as TGTGCCAGCACAGAGGGGGCGTCGGGCTACACCTTC. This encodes CASTEGASGYTF.

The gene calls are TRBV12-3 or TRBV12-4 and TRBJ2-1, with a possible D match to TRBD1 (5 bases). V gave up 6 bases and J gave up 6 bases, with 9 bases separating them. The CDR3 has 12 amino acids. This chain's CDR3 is CASSLTANEQFF. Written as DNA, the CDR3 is TGTGCCAGCAGCCTGACAGCCAATGAGCAGTTCTTC.

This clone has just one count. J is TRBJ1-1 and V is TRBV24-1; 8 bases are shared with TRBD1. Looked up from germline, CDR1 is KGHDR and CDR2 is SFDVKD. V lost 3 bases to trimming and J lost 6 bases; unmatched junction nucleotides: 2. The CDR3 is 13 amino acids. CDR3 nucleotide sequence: TGTGCCACCAGTGATGAGGGACAGGCTGAAGCTTTCTTT. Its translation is CATSDEGQAEAFF.

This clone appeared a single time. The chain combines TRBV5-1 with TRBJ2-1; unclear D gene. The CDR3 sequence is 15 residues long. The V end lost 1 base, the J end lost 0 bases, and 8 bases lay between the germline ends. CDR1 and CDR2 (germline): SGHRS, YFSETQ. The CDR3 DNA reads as TGCGCCAGCAGCTTGAATCCTAGCTCCTACAATGAGCAGTTCTTC. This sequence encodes CASSLNPSSYNEQFF.

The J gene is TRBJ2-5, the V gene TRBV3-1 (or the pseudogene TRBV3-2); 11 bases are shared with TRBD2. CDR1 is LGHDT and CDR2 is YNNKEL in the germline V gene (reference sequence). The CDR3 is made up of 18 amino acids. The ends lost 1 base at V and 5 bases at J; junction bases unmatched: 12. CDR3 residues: CASSQVWLAGGIVETQYF. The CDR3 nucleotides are TGTGCCAGCAGCCAAGTTTGGCTAGCGGGAGGAATAGTTGAGACCCAGTACTTC.

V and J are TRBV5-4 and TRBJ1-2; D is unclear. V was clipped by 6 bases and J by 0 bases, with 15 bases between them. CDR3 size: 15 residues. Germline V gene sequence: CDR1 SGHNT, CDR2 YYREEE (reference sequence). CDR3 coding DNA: TGTGCCAGCATCAATCCTGGGCAGGCTAACTATGGCTACACCTTC. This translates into CASINPGQANYGYTF.

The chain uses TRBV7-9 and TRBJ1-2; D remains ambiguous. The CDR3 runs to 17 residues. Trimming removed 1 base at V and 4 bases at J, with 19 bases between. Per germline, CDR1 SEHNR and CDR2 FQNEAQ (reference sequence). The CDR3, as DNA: TGTGCCAGCAGCTTAGGGATGGGAAGGGATGGAGGCTATGGCTACACCTTC. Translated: CASSLGMGRDGGYGYTF.

CDR3 sequence (DNA): TGTGCCAGCAGTTGGACAGCTAATGAAAAACTGTTTTTT. It yields the protein CASSWTANEKLFF. J is TRBJ1-4 and V is TRBV12-3 or TRBV12-4; D is perhaps TRBD1 (6 bases). The CDR3 has 13 amino acids. Trimming took 4 bases from V and 3 from J, leaving 6 bases between them.

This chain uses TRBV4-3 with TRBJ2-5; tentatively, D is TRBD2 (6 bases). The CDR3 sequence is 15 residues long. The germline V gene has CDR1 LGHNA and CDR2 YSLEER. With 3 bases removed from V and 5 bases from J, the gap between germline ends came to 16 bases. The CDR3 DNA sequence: TGCGCCAGCAGCCAGAGGGCGGGACCCCCGGAGACCCAGTACTTC. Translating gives CASSQRAGPPETQYF.

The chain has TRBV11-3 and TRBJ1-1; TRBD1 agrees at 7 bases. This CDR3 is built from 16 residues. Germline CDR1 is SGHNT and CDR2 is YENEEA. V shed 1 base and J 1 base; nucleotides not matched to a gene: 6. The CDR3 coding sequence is TGTGCCAGCAGCTTAGGAGGGGGCCGAAAGAACACTGAAGCTTTCTTT. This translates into CASSLGGGRKNTEAFF.

This CDR3 reads CASSRQVNTEAFF. The CDR3, as DNA: TGTGCCAGCAGTAGACAGGTTAACACTGAAGCTTTCTTT. The V gene is TRBV6-6, the J gene TRBJ1-1; D may be TRBD1 (6 bases). V was pared by 5 bases and J by 2 bases, with 9 bases between. Germline lookup yields CDR1 MNHNY and CDR2 SVGAGI (reference sequence). The CDR3 runs to 13 residues.

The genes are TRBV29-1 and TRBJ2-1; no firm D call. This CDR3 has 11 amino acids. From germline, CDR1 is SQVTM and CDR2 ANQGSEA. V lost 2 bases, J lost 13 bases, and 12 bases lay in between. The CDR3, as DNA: TGCAGCGTTGAAATTGGAGATAGACAGTTCTTC. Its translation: CSVEIGDRQFF.

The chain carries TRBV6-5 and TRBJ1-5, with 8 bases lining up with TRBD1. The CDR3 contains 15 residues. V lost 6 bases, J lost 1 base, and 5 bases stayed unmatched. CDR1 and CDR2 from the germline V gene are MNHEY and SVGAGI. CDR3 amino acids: CASRRQGSSNQPQHF. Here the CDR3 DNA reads TGTGCCAGCAGGAGACAGGGGAGCAGCAATCAGCCCCAGCATTTT.

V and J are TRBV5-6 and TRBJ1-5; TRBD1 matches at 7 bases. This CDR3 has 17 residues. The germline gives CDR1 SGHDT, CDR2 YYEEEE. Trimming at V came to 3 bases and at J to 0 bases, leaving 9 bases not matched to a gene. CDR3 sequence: CASSSNNRGYSNQPQHF. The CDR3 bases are TGTGCCAGCAGCTCCAACAACAGGGGATATAGCAATCAGCCCCAGCATTTT.

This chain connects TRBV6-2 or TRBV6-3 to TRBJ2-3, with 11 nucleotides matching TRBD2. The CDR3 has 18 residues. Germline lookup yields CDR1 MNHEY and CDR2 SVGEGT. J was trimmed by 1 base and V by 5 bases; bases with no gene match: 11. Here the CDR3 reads CASSQLPGLAEGTDTQYF. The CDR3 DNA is TGTGCCAGCAGTCAACTACCGGGACTAGCGGAAGGCACAGATACGCAGTATTTT.

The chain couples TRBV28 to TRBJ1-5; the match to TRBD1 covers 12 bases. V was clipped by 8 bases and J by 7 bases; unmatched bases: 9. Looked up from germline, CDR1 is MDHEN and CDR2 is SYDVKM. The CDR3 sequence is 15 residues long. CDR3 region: CASGGQGALIQPQHF. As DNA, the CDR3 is TGTGCCAGCGGGGGACAGGGGGCTTTGATACAGCCCCAGCATTTT.

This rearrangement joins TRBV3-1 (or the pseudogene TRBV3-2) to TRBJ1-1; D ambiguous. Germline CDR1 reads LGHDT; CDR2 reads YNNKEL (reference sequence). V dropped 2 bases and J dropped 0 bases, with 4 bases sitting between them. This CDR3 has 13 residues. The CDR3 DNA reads TGTGCCAGCAGCCAACTTATGAACACTGAAGCTTTCTTT. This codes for CASSQLMNTEAFF.

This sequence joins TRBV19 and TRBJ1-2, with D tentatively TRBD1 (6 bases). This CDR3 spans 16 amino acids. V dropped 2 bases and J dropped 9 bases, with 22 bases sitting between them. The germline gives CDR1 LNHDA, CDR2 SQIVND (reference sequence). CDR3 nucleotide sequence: TGTGCCAGTAGTATATCCCTGGGGACATCTGGTGAGAGCTACACCTTC. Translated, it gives CASSISLGTSGESYTF.